This T cell receptor beta chain came from a study of T cell responses to AZD1222 COVID-19 vaccine. Looked up from germline, CDR1 is SNHLY and CDR2 is FYNNEI. The V end lost 1 base, the J end lost 4 bases, and 12 bases lay between the germline ends. This CDR3 has 15 amino acids. General study findings and limits: Targeting of unmutated variant regions was reportedly seen in nearly half of spike-specific TCRs. Among the donors, most were white British and more were female, and clonal diversity was possibly underestimated.

This clone was seen once. Its antigen is undetermined. TCRdb's table, derived via immunoSEQ multiplex PCR, lists solely in-frame clones and lacks some. The repertoire holds some 140,000 clones, approximately 86% seen once, with over 5% in the top ten. The chain has TRBV2 and TRBJ2-3; D remains unclear. The origin of this receptor is an adult who received the AZD1222 COVID-19 vaccine. This material consisted of peripheral blood, taken 28 days after the second AZD1222 dose. CDR3 residues: CASSEGALVPDTQYF. The CDR3 coding sequence is TGTGCCAGCAGTGAAGGAGCCCTGGTACCAGATACGCAGTATTTT.